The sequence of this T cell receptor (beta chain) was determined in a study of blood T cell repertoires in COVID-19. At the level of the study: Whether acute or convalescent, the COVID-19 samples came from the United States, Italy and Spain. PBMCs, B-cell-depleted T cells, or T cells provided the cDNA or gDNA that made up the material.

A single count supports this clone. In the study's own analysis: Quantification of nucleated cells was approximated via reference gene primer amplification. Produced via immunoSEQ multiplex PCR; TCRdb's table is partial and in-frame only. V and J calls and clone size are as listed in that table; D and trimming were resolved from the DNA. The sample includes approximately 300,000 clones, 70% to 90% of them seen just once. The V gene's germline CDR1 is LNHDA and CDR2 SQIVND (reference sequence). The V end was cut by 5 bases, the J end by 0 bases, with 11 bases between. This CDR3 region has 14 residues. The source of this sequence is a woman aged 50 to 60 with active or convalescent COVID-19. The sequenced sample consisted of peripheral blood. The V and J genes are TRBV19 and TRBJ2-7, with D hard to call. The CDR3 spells CASSLGQVSYEQYF. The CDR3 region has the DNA TGTGCCAGTAGTCTTGGGCAGGTCTCCTACGAGCAGTACTTC.